This T cell receptor (beta chain) was observed in a study of OX40 agonist ivuxolimab in advanced cancers. Findings and limits, study-wide: The specificity for antigen of the expanded peripheral T cells was not determined.

TCRdb keeps only in-frame clones here, not all; method: immunoSEQ multiplex PCR. Of roughly 36,000 clones in the sample, around 90% are singletons; the top ten hold about 9.6%. Blood sampling took place at baseline, cycle 4 day 1, and cycle 7 day 1. About this clone: Its matching antigen is unknown.

Sequencing used CD4+ or CD8+ T cells sorted from blood, obtained in a trial of the OX40 agonist ivuxolimab. This sequence was found in an adult with an advanced solid tumor such as melanoma, head and neck, liver or kidney cancer.

Here the CDR3 DNA reads TGTGCCAGCAGCTTTGACAGGGGTGGGTATGGCTACACCTTC. Its protein is CASSFDRGGYGYTF. J is TRBJ1-2 and V is TRBV11-2, with 8 bases matching TRBD1. Looked up from germline, CDR1 is SGHAT and CDR2 is FQNNGV. This CDR3 is 14 amino acids long. Trimming at V came to 3 bases and at J to 5 bases, leaving 5 bases not matched to a gene. Full variable domain (rest looked up from reference TRBV11-2 and TRBJ1-2): EAGVAQSPRYKIIEKRQSVAFWCNPISGHATLYWYQQILGQGPKLLIQFQNNGVVDDSQLPKDRFSAERLKGVDSTLKIQPAKLEDSAVYLCASSFDRGGYGYTFGSGTRLTVV.